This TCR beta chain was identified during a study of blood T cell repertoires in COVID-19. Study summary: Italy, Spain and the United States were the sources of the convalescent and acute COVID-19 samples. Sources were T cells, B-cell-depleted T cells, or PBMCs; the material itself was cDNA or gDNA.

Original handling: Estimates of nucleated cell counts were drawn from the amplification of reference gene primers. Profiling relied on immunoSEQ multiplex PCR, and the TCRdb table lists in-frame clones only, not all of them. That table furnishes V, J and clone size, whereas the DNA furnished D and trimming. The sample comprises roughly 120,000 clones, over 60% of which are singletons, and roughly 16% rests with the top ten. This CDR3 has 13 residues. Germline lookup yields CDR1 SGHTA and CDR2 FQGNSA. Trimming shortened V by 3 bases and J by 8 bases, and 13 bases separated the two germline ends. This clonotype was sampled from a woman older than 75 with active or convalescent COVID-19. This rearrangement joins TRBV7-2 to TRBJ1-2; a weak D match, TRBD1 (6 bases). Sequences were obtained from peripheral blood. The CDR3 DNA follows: TGTGCCAGCAGCTTCAACAGGGCCGGAGGCTACACCTTC. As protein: CASSFNRAGGYTF. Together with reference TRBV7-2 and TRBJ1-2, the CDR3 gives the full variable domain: GAGVSQSPSNKVTEKGKDVELRCDPISGHTALYWYRQSLGQGLEFLIYFQGNSAPDKSGLPSDRFSAERTGGSVSTLTIQRTQQEDSAVYLCASSFNRAGGYTFGSGTRLTVV.